The rows below give T cell receptor beta chains drawn from one sample of a study of early T cells in non-severe SARS-CoV-2 infection. MiXCR, applied by TCRdb to the 5' RACE reads, yields one record per CDR3 protein. The table records roughly 63,000 distinct CDR3 sequences, 12% of them present only once. The material was whole blood, obtained at baseline. The receptors here all came from an adult who was a healthcare worker with PCR-confirmed SARS-CoV-2 infection or an uninfected control (not recorded which). The donor label of this sample is uncertain. CDR3s include the opening cysteine and the closing phenylalanine or tryptophan. The order of the fields is J gene, clone size, CDR3 length, V gene, D gene, CDR3 DNA, CDR3 protein. A D gene is named only where the DNA matches it firmly. For some rows the clone size is stated as once, few or many, or as a class when expanded; others skip it.

j_gene: TRBJ2-3
abundance: few
len: 13
v_gene: TRBV14
d_gene: NA
CDR3nt: TGTGCCAGCAGCCAAGATACTAGGCTCTCGCAGTATTTT
CDR3aa: CASSQDTRLSQYF

j_gene: TRBJ2-2
abundance: NA
len: 13
v_gene: TRBV29-1
d_gene: NA
CDR3nt: TGCAGCGCCGAGGGGCAGAGGACCGGGGAGCTGTTTTTT
CDR3aa: CSAEGQRTGELFF

j_gene: TRBJ2-4
abundance: NA
len: 13
v_gene: TRBV24-1
d_gene: NA
CDR3nt: TGTGCCACCAGTGACCCCGGACAGACTATTCAGTACTTC
CDR3aa: CATSDPGQTIQYF

j_gene: TRBJ2-3
abundance: NA
len: 13
v_gene: TRBV6-1
d_gene: NA
CDR3nt: TGTGCCAGCAACAACCCTTCCACAGATACGCAGTATTTT
CDR3aa: CASNNPSTDTQYF

j_gene: TRBJ1-1
abundance: NA
len: 14
v_gene: TRBV18
d_gene: NA
CDR3nt: TGTGCCAGCTCACCTAACAGGGCTAACACTGAAGCTTTCTTT
CDR3aa: CASSPNRANTEAFF

j_gene: TRBJ1-1
abundance: NA
len: 12
v_gene: TRBV29-1
d_gene: NA
CDR3nt: TGCAGCGCTGGAGAGTTCGGCACTGAAGCTTTCTTT
CDR3aa: CSAGEFGTEAFF

j_gene: TRBJ1-3
abundance: NA
len: 15
v_gene: TRBV9
d_gene: TRBD1
CDR3nt: TGTGCCAGCAGCGTCGAAGCGGGACAGTTAAACACCATATATTTT
CDR3aa: CASSVEAGQLNTIYF

j_gene: TRBJ1-1
abundance: NA
len: 15
v_gene: TRBV29-1
d_gene: TRBD1
CDR3nt: TGCAGCGTTAACCCGGGACAGGGGGCAGATACTGAAGCTTTCTTT
CDR3aa: CSVNPGQGADTEAFF

j_gene: TRBJ1-4
abundance: many
len: 15
v_gene: TRBV5-1
d_gene: TRBD1
CDR3nt: TGCGCCAGCAGCTTGGAAGGGACAGGTCATGAAAAACTGTTTTTT
CDR3aa: CASSLEGTGHEKLFF

j_gene: TRBJ2-4
abundance: NA
len: 13
v_gene: TRBV7-2
d_gene: NA
CDR3nt: TGTGCCAGCAGCTTCAACAGCCATTACATTCAGTACTTC
CDR3aa: CASSFNSHYIQYF

j_gene: TRBJ2-6
abundance: NA
len: 18
v_gene: TRBV3-1
d_gene: NA
CDR3nt: TGTGCCAGCAGCCCACCGACAGTGGACTTACCTGGGGCCAACGTCCTGACTTTC
CDR3aa: CASSPPTVDLPGANVLTF

j_gene: TRBJ1-1
abundance: many
len: 15
v_gene: TRBV18
d_gene: NA
CDR3nt: TGTGCCAGCTCACCTACTCCGGGTTCGAACACTGAAGCTTTCTTT
CDR3aa: CASSPTPGSNTEAFF

j_gene: TRBJ1-2
abundance: few
len: 17
v_gene: TRBV19
d_gene: TRBD1
CDR3nt: TGTGCCAGTAGTATGAACCGGGACAGGGGGCTAAACTATGGCTACACCTTC
CDR3aa: CASSMNRDRGLNYGYTF

j_gene: TRBJ2-1
abundance: few
len: 15
v_gene: TRBV6-1
d_gene: TRBD1
CDR3nt: TGTGCCAGCAATGGAGGACAGGGGGCCCTCAATGAGCAGTTCTTC
CDR3aa: CASNGGQGALNEQFF

j_gene: TRBJ2-1
abundance: NA
len: 14
v_gene: TRBV5-1
d_gene: NA
CDR3nt: TGCGCCAGCAGCTTCGGACCCCGCGACAATGAGCAGTTCTTC
CDR3aa: CASSFGPRDNEQFF

j_gene: TRBJ2-1
abundance: few
len: 14
v_gene: TRBV5-5
d_gene: TRBD2
CDR3nt: TGTGCCAGCAGCTCCGTACGGATGAGCGGGGGAAGGTTCTTC
CDR3aa: CASSSVRMSGGRFF

j_gene: TRBJ2-2
abundance: NA
len: 15
v_gene: TRBV7-3
d_gene: TRBD2
CDR3nt: TGTGCCAGCAGCTCCGGTCGGGGGGACACCGGGGAGCTGTTTTTT
CDR3aa: CASSSGRGDTGELFF

j_gene: TRBJ1-3
abundance: NA
len: 15
v_gene: TRBV5-4
d_gene: TRBD1
CDR3nt: TGTGCCAGCAGTCATCAGGGGGCTACTGGAAACACCATATATTTT
CDR3aa: CASSHQGATGNTIYF

j_gene: TRBJ1-3
abundance: few
len: 17
v_gene: TRBV4-1
d_gene: NA
CDR3nt: TGCGCCAGCAGCCAACTATTACCTGGGGTCTCTGGAAACACCATATATTTT
CDR3aa: CASSQLLPGVSGNTIYF

j_gene: TRBJ1-5
abundance: many
len: 14
v_gene: TRBV20-1
d_gene: TRBD1
CDR3nt: TGCAGTGCTACCCAACAGGGGAGCAATCAGCCCCAGCATTTT
CDR3aa: CSATQQGSNQPQHF

j_gene: TRBJ2-5
abundance: few
len: 17
v_gene: TRBV7-8
d_gene: NA
CDR3nt: TGTGCCAGCAGCCGAACCCCGGGACCCCTCCGGCAAGAGACCCAGTACTTC
CDR3aa: CASSRTPGPLRQETQYF

j_gene: TRBJ1-2
abundance: NA
len: 13
v_gene: TRBV2
d_gene: NA
CDR3nt: TGTGCCAGCAACTGGCAGGGGAACTATGGCTACACCTTC
CDR3aa: CASNWQGNYGYTF

j_gene: TRBJ1-1
abundance: few
len: 16
v_gene: TRBV9
d_gene: NA
CDR3nt: TGTGCCAGCAGCGTAGGGCAGGGAAGTTTGAACACTGAAGCTTTCTTT
CDR3aa: CASSVGQGSLNTEAFF